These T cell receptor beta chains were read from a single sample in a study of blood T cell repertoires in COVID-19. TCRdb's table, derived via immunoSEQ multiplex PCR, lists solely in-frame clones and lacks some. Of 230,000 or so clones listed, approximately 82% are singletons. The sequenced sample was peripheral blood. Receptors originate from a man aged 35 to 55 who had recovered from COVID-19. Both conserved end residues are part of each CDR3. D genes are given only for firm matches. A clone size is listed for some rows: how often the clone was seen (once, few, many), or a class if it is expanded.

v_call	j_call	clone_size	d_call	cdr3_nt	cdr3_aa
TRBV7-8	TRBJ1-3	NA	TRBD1	TGTGCCAGCAGCCGCACGACTAAGGACAGGGGTCACTCCCACGCGGCCGGCTCTGGAAACACCATATATTTT	CASSRTTKDRGHSHAAGSGNTIYF
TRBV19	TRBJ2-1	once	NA	TGTGCCACACGACCGCCCGGGACTGGAGACAATGAGCAGTTCTTC	CATRPPGTGDNEQFF
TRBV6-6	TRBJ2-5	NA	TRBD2	TGTGCCAGCGCGGAGGTCAGGGAGGGGACCCAGTACTTC	CASAEVREGTQYF
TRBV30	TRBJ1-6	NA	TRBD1	TGTGCCTGGAGTGTAACGGGGACAGACTATAATTCACCCCTCCACTTT	CAWSVTGTDYNSPLHF
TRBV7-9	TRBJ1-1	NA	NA	TGTGCCAGCAGCTCTCCGGACACGAACACTGAAGCTTTCTTT	CASSSPDTNTEAFF
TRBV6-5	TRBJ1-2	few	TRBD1	TGTGCCAGCAGTTACATCCAGGGGGCTAGAGGTGGCTACACCTTC	CASSYIQGARGGYTF
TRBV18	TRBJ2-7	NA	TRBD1	TGTGCCAGCTCACCTTTACAGGGGAGTGAAGGCGAGCAGTACTTC	CASSPLQGSEGEQYF
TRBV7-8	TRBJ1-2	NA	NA	TGTGCCAGCAGCTTTACCCCAGCTAACTATGGCTACACCTTC	CASSFTPANYGYTF
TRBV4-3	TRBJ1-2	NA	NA	TGCGCCAGCAGCCAAGATACGGGAGGGGTTACCTATGGCTACACCTTC	CASSQDTGGVTYGYTF
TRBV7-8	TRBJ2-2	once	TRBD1	TGTGCCAGCAGCTTCTTACCAGGGGGCAGTAGCACCGGGGAGCTGTTTTTT	CASSFLPGGSSTGELFF
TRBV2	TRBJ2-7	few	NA	TGTGCCAGCAGTGATTCAGGGTACGAGCAGTACTTC	CASSDSGYEQYF
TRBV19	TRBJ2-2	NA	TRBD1	TGTGCCAGTAGTGGGGGTGGGACAGACACCGGGGAGCTGTTTTTT	CASSGGGTDTGELFF
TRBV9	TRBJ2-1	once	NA	TGTGCCAGCAGCGCACGGGGGACAGCTTACAATGAGCAGTTCTTC	CASSARGTAYNEQFF
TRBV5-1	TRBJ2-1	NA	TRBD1	TGCGCCAGCAGCTTTACAGGGGGCTTACCCCCCAACAATGAGCAGTTCTTC	CASSFTGGLPPNNEQFF
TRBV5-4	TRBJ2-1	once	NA	TGTGCCAGCAGCTCCCCCATAACTAGCAATGAGCAGTTCTTC	CASSSPITSNEQFF
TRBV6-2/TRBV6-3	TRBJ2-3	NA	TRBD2	TGTGCCAGCAGTTTGGCAAGCGGGGGGCAAGGTACGCAGTATTTT	CASSLASGGQGTQYF